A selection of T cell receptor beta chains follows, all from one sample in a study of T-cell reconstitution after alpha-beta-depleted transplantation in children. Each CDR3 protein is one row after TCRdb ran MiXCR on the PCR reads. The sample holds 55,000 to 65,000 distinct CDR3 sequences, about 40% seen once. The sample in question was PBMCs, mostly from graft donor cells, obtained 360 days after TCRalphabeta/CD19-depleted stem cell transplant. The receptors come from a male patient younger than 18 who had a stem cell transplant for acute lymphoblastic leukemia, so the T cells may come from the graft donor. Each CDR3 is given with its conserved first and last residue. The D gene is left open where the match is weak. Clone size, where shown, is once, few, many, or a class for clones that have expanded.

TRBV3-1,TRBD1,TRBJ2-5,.,CASSQQGAETQYF,TGTGCCAGCAGCCAACAGGGGGCGGAGACCCAGTACTTC
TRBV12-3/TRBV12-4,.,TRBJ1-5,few,CASSSRGNNQPQHF,TGTGCCAGCAGTTCAAGGGGGAACAATCAGCCCCAGCATTTT
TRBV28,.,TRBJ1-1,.,CASSTPGRMNTEAFF,TGTGCCAGCAGTACTCCGGGACGGATGAACACTGAAGCTTTCTTT
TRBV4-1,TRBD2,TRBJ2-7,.,CASSQDTGGRALGEQYF,TGCGCCAGCAGCCAAGATACAGGCGGGAGGGCCCTCGGGGAGCAGTACTTC
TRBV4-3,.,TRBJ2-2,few,CASSQHRNTNTGELFF,TGCGCCAGCAGCCAACACAGAAATACGAACACCGGGGAGCTGTTTTTT
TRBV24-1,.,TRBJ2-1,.,CATSDRVAEQFF,TGTGCCACCAGTGACAGGGTTGCTGAGCAGTTCTTC
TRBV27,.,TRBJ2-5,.,CASSSLDESQETQYF,TGTGCCAGCAGTAGCCTTGATGAATCCCAAGAGACCCAGTACTTC
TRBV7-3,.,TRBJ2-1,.,CATHGAGAPYNEQFF,TGTGCCACTCATGGGGCGGGGGCGCCATACAATGAGCAGTTCTTC
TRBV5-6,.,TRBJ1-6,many,CASSPGNSPLHF,TGTGCCAGCAGCCCTGGGAATTCACCCCTCCACTTT
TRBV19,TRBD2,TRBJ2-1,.,CASNPLGLAGMDEQFF,TGTGCCAGTAACCCCCTCGGGCTAGCGGGCATGGATGAGCAGTTCTTC
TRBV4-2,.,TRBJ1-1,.,CASSQDLWVSNTEAFF,TGTGCCAGCAGCCAAGATCTATGGGTTAGTAACACTGAAGCTTTCTTT
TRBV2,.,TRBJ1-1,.,CASSRMGWLMNTEAFF,TGTGCCAGCAGCCGAATGGGGTGGCTCATGAACACTGAAGCTTTCTTT
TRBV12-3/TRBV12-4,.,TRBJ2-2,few,CASSKDRGTGELFF,TGTGCCAGCAGTAAGGACCGAGGGACCGGGGAGCTGTTTTTT
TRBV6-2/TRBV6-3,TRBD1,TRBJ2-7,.,CASSRDRREDRSYEQYF,TGTGCCAGCAGCCGGGACAGGAGGGAGGATCGTTCCTACGAGCAGTACTTC
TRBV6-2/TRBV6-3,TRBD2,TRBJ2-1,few,CASSYWTSGYYNEQFF,TGTGCCAGCAGTTACTGGACTAGCGGTTACTACAATGAGCAGTTCTTC
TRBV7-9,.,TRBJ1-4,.,CASSSIHIADEKLFF,TGTGCCAGCAGCTCTATCCACATTGCGGATGAAAAACTGTTTTTT
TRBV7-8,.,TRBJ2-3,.,CASSPYLGPYTDTQYF,TGTGCCAGCAGCCCCTACTTAGGGCCCTACACAGATACGCAGTATTTT
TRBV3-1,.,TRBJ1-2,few,CASSQDWAEPRGGYTF,TGTGCCAGCAGCCAAGATTGGGCAGAACCCCGAGGTGGCTACACCTTC
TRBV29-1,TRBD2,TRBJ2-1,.,CSVDLAESSYNEQFF,TGCAGCGTTGACCTAGCGGAAAGCTCCTACAATGAGCAGTTCTTC
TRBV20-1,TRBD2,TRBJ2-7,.,CSAMSGDKTYEQYF,TGCAGTGCTATGAGCGGGGATAAGACCTACGAGCAGTACTTC
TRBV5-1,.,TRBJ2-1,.,CASSLLAVLSYNEQFF,TGCGCCAGCAGCTTGTTAGCGGTACTCTCCTACAATGAGCAGTTCTTC
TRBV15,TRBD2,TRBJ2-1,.,CATSRAGLAGGEQFF,TGTGCCACCAGCAGAGCGGGACTAGCGGGAGGGGAGCAGTTCTTC
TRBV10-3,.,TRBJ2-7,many,CAILIDYEQYF,TGTGCCATCCTGATAGACTACGAGCAGTACTTC
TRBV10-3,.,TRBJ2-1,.,CAISESNEQFF,TGTGCCATCAGTGAGTCTAATGAGCAGTTCTTC
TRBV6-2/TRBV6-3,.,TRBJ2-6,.,CASSYESGGFSGANVLTF,TGTGCCAGCAGTTACGAATCTGGGGGTTTCTCTGGGGCCAACGTCCTGACTTTC
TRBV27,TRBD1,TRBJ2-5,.,CASSSLGRQGARMKTQYF,TGTGCCAGCAGTTCCCTAGGCCGACAGGGGGCTCGTATGAAGACCCAGTACTTC
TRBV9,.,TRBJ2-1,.,CASSVNHSGNEQFF,TGTGCCAGCAGCGTAAACCATAGCGGCAATGAGCAGTTCTTC
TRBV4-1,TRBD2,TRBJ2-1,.,CASSLGLAGSLEQFF,TGCGCCAGCAGCCTCGGACTAGCGGGGTCCCTTGAGCAGTTCTTC
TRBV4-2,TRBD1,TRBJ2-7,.,CASSQAWGQPRSSYEQYF,TGTGCCAGCAGCCAAGCCTGGGGACAGCCTCGAAGCTCCTACGAGCAGTACTTC
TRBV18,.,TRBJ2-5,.,CASSPQGVAQETQYF,TGTGCCAGCTCACCACAGGGGGTAGCACAAGAGACCCAGTACTTC
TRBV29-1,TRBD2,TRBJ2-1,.,CSVSAGTRNNEQFF,TGCAGCGTTAGTGCCGGGACTAGAAACAATGAGCAGTTCTTC
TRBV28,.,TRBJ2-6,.,CASRANRGGGSGANVLTF,TGTGCCAGCAGAGCTAACAGGGGCGGGGGTTCTGGGGCCAACGTCCTGACTTTC
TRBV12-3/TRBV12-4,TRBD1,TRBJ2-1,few,CASRNRQGQYNEQFF,TGTGCCAGCAGAAACCGACAGGGACAATACAATGAGCAGTTCTTC
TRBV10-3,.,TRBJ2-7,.,CAISESISSYEQYF,TGTGCCATCAGTGAGTCGATTAGCTCCTACGAGCAGTACTTC
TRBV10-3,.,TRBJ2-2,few,CAISESAWGTGELFF,TGTGCCATCAGTGAGTCGGCTTGGGGGACCGGGGAGCTGTTTTTT
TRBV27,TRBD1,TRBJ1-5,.,CASSFYSGQNQPQHF,TGTGCCAGCAGTTTTTATTCGGGACAGAATCAGCCCCAGCATTTT
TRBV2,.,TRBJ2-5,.,CASSDLSPRETQYF,TGTGCCAGCAGTGACCTTTCTCCCAGGGAGACCCAGTACTTC
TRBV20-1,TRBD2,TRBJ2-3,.,CSARAPLAGASTDTQYF,TGCAGTGCTAGGGCCCCCTTAGCGGGCGCTAGCACAGATACGCAGTATTTT
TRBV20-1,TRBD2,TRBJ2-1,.,CSARVAGGKPYNEQFF,TGCAGTGCTAGGGTAGCGGGGGGAAAACCCTACAATGAGCAGTTCTTC
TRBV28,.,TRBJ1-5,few,CASIWGEFGNQPQHF,TGTGCCAGCATATGGGGGGAGTTTGGCAATCAGCCCCAGCATTTT
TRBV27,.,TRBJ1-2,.,CASSPASRGSNYGYTF,TGTGCCAGCAGCCCTGCTTCCAGGGGTTCGAACTATGGCTACACCTTC
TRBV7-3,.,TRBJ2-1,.,CASSLRREVRQEQFF,TGTGCCAGCAGCTTACGACGCGAGGTCCGACAGGAGCAGTTCTTC
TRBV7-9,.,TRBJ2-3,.,CASSLRPRMADTQYF,TGTGCCAGCAGCCTCCGACCAAGGATGGCAGATACGCAGTATTTT
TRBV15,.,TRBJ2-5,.,CATSLALQETQYF,TGTGCCACCAGCTTAGCCCTGCAAGAGACCCAGTACTTC
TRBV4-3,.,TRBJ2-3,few,CASSQDSPADTQYF,TGCGCCAGCAGCCAGGATTCTCCGGCTGATACGCAGTATTTT
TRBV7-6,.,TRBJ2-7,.,CASVRPNSYEQYF,TGTGCCAGCGTGCGTCCAAACTCCTACGAGCAGTACTTC
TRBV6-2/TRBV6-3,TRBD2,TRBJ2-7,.,CASSYSALAGNEQYF,TGTGCCAGCAGTTACTCGGCCCTAGCGGGAAACGAGCAGTACTTC
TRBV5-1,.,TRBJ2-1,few,CASSFGGLVGYNEQFF,TGCGCCAGCAGCTTCGGAGGGCTAGTCGGCTACAATGAGCAGTTCTTC
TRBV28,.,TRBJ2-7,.,CASSLVSEQYF,TGTGCCAGCAGTTTAGTCTCCGAGCAGTACTTC
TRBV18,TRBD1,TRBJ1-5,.,CASSPPGTGNQPQHF,TGTGCCAGCTCACCACCGGGGACAGGGAATCAGCCCCAGCATTTT
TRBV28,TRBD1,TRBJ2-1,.,CASSWDSNYNEQFF,TGTGCCAGCAGCTGGGACAGTAACTACAATGAGCAGTTCTTC
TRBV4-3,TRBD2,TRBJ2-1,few,CASSPFGGGEGIGEQFF,TGCGCCAGCAGCCCCTTCGGCGGGGGGGAGGGAATTGGTGAGCAGTTCTTC
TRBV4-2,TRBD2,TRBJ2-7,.,CASSQDRLAAYEQYF,TGTGCCAGCAGCCAAGATCGACTAGCCGCCTACGAGCAGTACTTC
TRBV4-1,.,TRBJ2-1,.,CASSGEPYNEQFF,TGCGCCAGCAGCGGGGAGCCGTACAATGAGCAGTTCTTC
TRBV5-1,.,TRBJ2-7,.,CASSLAPGAVSSYEQYF,TGCGCCAGCAGCTTGGCCCCGGGGGCAGTGAGCTCCTACGAGCAGTACTTC